This T cell receptor (beta chain) was sequenced during a study of blood T cell repertoires in COVID-19. CDR1 is SGDLS, CDR2 YYNGEE, per germline. V shed 0 bases and J shed 8 bases, with 9 bases lying between them. The CDR3 extends over 13 amino acids. Authors' data handling: Reference gene primer amplification yielded estimated nucleated cell counts. This table comes from immunoSEQ multiplex PCR, and its TCRdb copy is limited to in-frame clones, with some not included. The V and J calls and clone size were taken over from that table, and D and trimming were inferred from the DNA. This sample yields some 98,000 clones, of which over 70% are seen a single time; around 20% belongs to the top ten.

Sequenced material: peripheral blood. The clonotype was recovered from a human donor in a cohort sampled during active COVID-19. The chain carries TRBV9 and TRBJ1-3, with D tentatively TRBD1 (5 bases). CDR3 DNA sequence: TGTGCCAGCAGCGTAGCTTCGGGGGACACCATATATTTT. Amino acids: CASSVASGDTIYF.